This section outlines one T cell receptor (beta chain) sequence together with its context. Its antigen is unidentified. Germline assignment: CDR1 SEHNR and CDR2 FQNEAQ (reference sequence). The CDR3 runs 17 residues. The V end lost 4 bases, the J end lost 0 bases, and 16 bases lay between the germline ends. The data were obtained in a study of T cell repertoires in cytomegalovirus infection. Study-level findings and limits: Ex vivo, HLA-C-restricted CMV-specific TCR beta clonotypes prevailed over the rest of the response.

MiXCR was run by TCRdb on the reads, yielding one entry per CDR3 protein. The sample holds about 300,000 distinct CDR3 sequences, roughly a tenth seen once. This TCR derives from a human donor in good health (CMV status not recorded). Some clones in this sample may be carry-over from other donors' samples. Sequencing was done on a sample of PBMCs. The J gene is TRBJ1-3, the V gene TRBV7-9; maybe TRBD1 (5 bases). The CDR3 nucleotides read TGTGCCAGCAGCTCAGGGTCAGGGAGAGCCTCTGGAAACACCATATATTTT. Protein sequence: CASSSGSGRASGNTIYF.